This T cell receptor beta chain was recovered during a study of cytomegalovirus exposure and HLA in healthy donors (dated by TCRdb to about 2017). As for the study more broadly: According to a later analysis, one platform produced both the 120 validation repertoires and the 666 repertoires of the first cohort. Besides the first cohort of 550 to 750 subjects, a separate validation cohort made up of about 120 different subjects was used. To predict cytomegalovirus infection status, the study brought together high-throughput TCR immunosequencing, statistical association of individual TCRs with disease status, and machine learning. The study aimed to test whether cataloging public T cell receptors could reveal signatures of past pathogen exposure. The paper as a whole reports these results and caveats: The study listed over 150 TCR beta chains as associated with cytomegalovirus. The authors suggested that the approach could potentially be extended to other disease states and immunological phenotypes. Most TCR sequences were seen in very few donors, while some public TCRs were found in many individuals. A later analysis had no HLA typing for the validation cohort, so co-occurrence there was scored across all 130 or so repertoires. A few of the identified cytomegalovirus-associated TCR beta chains were confirmed in vitro to be specific for cytomegalovirus antigens. A later analysis found that TCRs clustered in the first cohort also tended to co-occur in the roughly 120 validation repertoires, with approximately 95% of cluster scores above 0. The classifier was reported to diagnose cytomegalovirus status with high specificity and sensitivity in both the original cohort and the validation cohort.

Library preparation was by the immunoSEQ multiplex PCR assay. In the paper's pipeline: A statistical classification framework was built for diagnosing cytomegalovirus status from the catalog of TCR beta chain sequences. TCRdb obtained this table from immuneACCESS and retained in-frame rearrangements with V and J assigned. These tables miss some clones; where compared with another copy, unresolved V genes account for less than half of the shortfall, and the remainder is unexplained. That table furnishes V, J and clone size, whereas the DNA furnished D and trimming. In all, the sample holds 250,000 to 350,000 clones, and roughly 88% of those were seen once. The top ten clonotypes cover 0.92% of the sample. Regarding this clone: The antigen it binds to is not known. No per-base quality is available; no much larger clone lies one base away.

The donors were included in the validation cohort of approximately 130 subjects, a group kept apart from the roughly 700-subject first cohort. The receptor was isolated from a woman aged 18-29 years in good health and CMV-seronegative. The source material was PBMCs.

The DNA sequence reads TGTGCCAGCAGTTCGATTATCCGCCGGGACAGGGTTGAAGCTTTCTTT. It codes for CASSSIIRRDRVEAFF. The V and J genes are TRBV27 and TRBJ1-1; TRBD1 aligns with 9 central bases. Via the germline V gene (reference sequence), CDR1 is MNHEY and CDR2 SMNVEV. V has 4 bases trimmed and J has 7 bases trimmed; junction bases matching no gene number 13. Reading from cysteine to phenylalanine, the CDR3 counts 16 amino acids. Kept here is only the CDR3 DNA, which spans 48 bases and is read in frame from base 1.